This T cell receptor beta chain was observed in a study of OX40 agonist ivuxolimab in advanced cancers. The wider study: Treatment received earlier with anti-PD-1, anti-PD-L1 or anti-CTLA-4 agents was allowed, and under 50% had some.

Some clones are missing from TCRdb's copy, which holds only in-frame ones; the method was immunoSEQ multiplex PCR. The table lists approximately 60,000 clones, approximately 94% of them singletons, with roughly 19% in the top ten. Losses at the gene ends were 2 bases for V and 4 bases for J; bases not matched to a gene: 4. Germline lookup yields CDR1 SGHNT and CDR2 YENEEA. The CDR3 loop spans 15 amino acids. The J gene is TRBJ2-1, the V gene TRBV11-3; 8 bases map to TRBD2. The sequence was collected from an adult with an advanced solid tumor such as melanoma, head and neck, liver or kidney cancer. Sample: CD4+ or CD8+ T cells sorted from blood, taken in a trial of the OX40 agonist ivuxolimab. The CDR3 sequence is CASSLTGGGYNEQFF. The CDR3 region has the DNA TGTGCCAGCAGCTTAACGGGAGGGGGATACAATGAGCAGTTCTTC. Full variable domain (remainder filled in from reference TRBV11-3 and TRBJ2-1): EAGVVQSPRYKIIEKKQPVAFWCNPISGHNTLYWYLQNLGQGPELLIRYENEEAVDDSQLPKDRFSAERLKGVDSTLKIQPAELGDSAVYLCASSLTGGGYNEQFFGPGTRLTVL.